Sequencing of this T cell receptor beta chain was carried out in a study of OX40 agonist ivuxolimab in advanced cancers. Study summary: With ivuxolimab, an agonistic anti-OX40 (CD134) antibody, patients were treated.

The CDR3 is made up of 15 amino acids. Trimming removed 0 bases from V and 2 bases from J, with 9 bases in between. The V gene's germline CDR1 is MNHNS and CDR2 SASEGT. Method: immunoSEQ multiplex PCR; TCRdb's copy keeps in-frame clones and lacks some. The data hold about 50,000 clones, with about four fifths observed a single time. This clonotype originated in an adult with an advanced solid tumor such as melanoma, head and neck, liver or kidney cancer. The input for sequencing was CD4+ or CD8+ T cells sorted from blood, taken in a trial of the OX40 agonist ivuxolimab. The chain links TRBV6-1 to TRBJ2-3; D remains unclear. CDR3 loop: CASSEAGVYTDTQYF. As DNA, the CDR3 is TGTGCCAGCAGTGAAGCTGGGGTCTACACAGATACGCAGTATTTT.